A single T cell receptor beta chain is shown here with its context. Its antigen is not identified. The data were taken from a study of lymphopenia after photon versus proton radiotherapy. Germline values: CDR1 SNHLY, CDR2 FYNNEI. V lost 3 bases to trimming and J lost 8 bases, with 10 bases between them. The CDR3 covers 12 residues. Repertoires were generated with immunoSEQ multiplex PCR, while TCRdb's copy carries only in-frame clones and drops some. The profile shows approximately 7,300 clones, more than 85% of them singletons. Study results and limitations: Survival link was tested only in deceased patients; proton benefit remains a possibility. A bigger post-nadir fall in TCR diversity correlated inversely with survival time in deceased patients. Relative stability marked proton patients; photon patients lost diversity and naive cells. After the lymphocyte nadir, photon-treated repertoires showed oligoclonal expansion, especially of CD8+ Temra cells.

The chain couples TRBV2 to TRBJ1-2; maybe TRBD1 (6 bases). The sequencing here drew on peripheral blood, taken from a patient treated with photon-based radiotherapy. This clonotype was sampled from a woman aged 45 to 65 with cholangiocarcinoma. CDR3 protein: CASSDWQGGYTF. CDR3 DNA: TGTGCCAGCAGTGACTGGCAGGGGGGCTACACCTTC.